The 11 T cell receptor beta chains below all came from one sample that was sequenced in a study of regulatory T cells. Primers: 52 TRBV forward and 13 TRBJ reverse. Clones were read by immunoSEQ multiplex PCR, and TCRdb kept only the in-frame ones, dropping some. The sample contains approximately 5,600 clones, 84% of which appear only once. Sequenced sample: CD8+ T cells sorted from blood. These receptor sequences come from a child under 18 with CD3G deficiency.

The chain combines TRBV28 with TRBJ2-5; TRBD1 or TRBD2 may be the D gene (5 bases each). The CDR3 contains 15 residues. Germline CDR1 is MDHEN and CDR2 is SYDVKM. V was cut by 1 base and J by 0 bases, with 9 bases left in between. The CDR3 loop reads CASSLYGTYQETQYF. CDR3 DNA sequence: TGTGCCAGCAGTTTATACGGGACGTACCAAGAGACCCAGTACTTC.

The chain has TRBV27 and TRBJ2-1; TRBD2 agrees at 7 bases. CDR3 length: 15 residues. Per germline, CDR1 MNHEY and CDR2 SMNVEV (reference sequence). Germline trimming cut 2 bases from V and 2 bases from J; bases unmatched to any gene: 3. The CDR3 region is CASSLTAGAYNEQFF. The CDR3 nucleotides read TGTGCCAGCAGTTTAACGGCGGGGGCCTACAATGAGCAGTTCTTC.

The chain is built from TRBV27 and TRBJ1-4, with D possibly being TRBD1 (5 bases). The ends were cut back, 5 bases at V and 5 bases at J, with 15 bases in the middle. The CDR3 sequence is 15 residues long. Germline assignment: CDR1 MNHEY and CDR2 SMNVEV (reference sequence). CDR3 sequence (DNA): TGTGCCAGCAGTACCTTACAGGATTTGAATGAAAAACTGTTTTTT. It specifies CASSTLQDLNEKLFF.

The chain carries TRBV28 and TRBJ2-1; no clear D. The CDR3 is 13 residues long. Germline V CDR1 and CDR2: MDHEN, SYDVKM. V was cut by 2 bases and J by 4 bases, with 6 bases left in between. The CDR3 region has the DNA TGTGCCAGCAGTTTAAACATATACAATGAGCAGTTCTTC. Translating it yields CASSLNIYNEQFF.

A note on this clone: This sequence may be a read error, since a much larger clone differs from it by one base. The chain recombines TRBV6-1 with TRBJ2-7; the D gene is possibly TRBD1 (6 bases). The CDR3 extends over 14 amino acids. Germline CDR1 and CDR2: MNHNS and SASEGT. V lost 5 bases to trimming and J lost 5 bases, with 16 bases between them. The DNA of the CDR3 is TGTGCCAGCAGTTGGACAGAGAATTACAACGAGCAGTACTTC. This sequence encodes CASSWTENYNEQYF.

CDR3 amino acids: CASSLAGSPYNEQFF. The CDR3 DNA reads as TGCGCCAGCAGCTTGGCGGGATCACCCTACAATGAGCAGTTCTTC. The rearrangement joins TRBV5-1 to TRBJ2-1; perhaps TRBD2 as D (5 bases). Germline V CDR1 and CDR2: SGHRS, YFSETQ. Trimming took 0 bases from V and 2 from J, leaving 9 bases between them. The CDR3 consists of 15 residues.

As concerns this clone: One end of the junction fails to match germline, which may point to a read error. The CDR3 sequence is CASSAIGTAPNF. The CDR3 nucleotides read TGTGCCAGCAGTGCTATTGGAACAGCCCCGAACTTC. J is TRBJ2-7 and V is TRBV10-3; D is ambiguous. The CDR3 totals 12 residues. Per the germline V gene, CDR1 is ENHRY and CDR2 is SYGVKD.

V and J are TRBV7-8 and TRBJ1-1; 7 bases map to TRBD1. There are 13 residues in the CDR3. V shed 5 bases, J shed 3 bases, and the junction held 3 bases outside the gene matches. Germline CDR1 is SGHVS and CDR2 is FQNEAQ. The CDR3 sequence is CASSRDRDTEAFF. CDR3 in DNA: TGTGCCAGCAGCCGTGACAGGGACACTGAAGCTTTCTTT.

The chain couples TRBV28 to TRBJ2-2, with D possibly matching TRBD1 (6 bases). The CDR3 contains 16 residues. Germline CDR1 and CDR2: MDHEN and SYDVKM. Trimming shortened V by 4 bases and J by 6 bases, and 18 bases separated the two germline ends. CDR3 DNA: TGTGCCAGCAGTTCAATACTCACAGGGCCGGCCGGGGAGCTGTTTTTT. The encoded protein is CASSSILTGPAGELFF.

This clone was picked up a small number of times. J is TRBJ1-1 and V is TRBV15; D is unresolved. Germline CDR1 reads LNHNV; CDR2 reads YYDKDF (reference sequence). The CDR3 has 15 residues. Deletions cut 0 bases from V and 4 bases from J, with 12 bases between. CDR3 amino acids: CATSRDKGRATEAFF. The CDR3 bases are TGTGCCACCAGCAGAGATAAGGGCCGTGCCACTGAAGCTTTCTTT.

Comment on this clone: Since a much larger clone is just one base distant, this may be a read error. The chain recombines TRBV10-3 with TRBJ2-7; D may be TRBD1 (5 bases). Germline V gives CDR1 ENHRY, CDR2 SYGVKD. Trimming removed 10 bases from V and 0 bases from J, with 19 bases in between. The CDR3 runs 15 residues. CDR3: CASSEGPDSSYEQYF. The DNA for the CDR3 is TGTGCCAGCAGCGAAGGGCCCGACAGCTCCTACGAGCAGTACTTC.